This T cell receptor beta chain was identified in a study of cytomegalovirus exposure and HLA in healthy donors. About this clone itself: Its antigen is undetermined.

The germline V gene has CDR1 SGDLS and CDR2 YYNGEE. The CDR3 covers 16 residues. Trimming left V 0 bases short and J 4 bases short, with 16 bases between. The primer mix had 60 Vbeta and 13 Jbeta primers. Using immunoSEQ multiplex PCR, the repertoire was profiled, and TCRdb retains in-frame clones only, with some absent. This table holds more than 110,000 clones, about 77% found once. Study-level points and caveats: Later analysis showed most CMV-associated TCR beta chains appearing HLA-restricted.

Input material: PBMCs. This rearrangement joins TRBV9 to TRBJ2-5, with D possibly being TRBD2 (6 bases). The receptor was derived from a male donor in good health and CMV-seronegative. CDR3 sequence reads: CASSVAAGFGGETQYF. The CDR3 nucleotides are TGTGCCAGCAGCGTAGCAGCGGGCTTTGGGGGAGAGACCCAGTACTTC.